This T cell receptor beta chain appears in the sequencing data of a study of T-cell reconstitution after alpha-beta-depleted transplantation in children (dated by TCRdb to 2016 to 2018). Looking at the study overall: Using TCR repertoire profiling, the study followed T-cell immune reconstitution in a quantitative way in children after TCRalphabeta/CD19-depleted allogeneic hematopoietic cell transplantation.

Library construction relied on PCR. The sequencing machine was an Illumina HiSeq 2500. To normalize quantification of the TCRbeta repertoire, the TCR libraries were built with molecular barcoding that relied on unique molecular identifiers. TCRdb reprocessing: public reads trimmed at Q25 with fastp, clones called with MiXCR, in-frame beta chains kept. Merged by CDR3 protein, the rows form single entries marked with the most common genes and DNA. Within this sample are about 640,000 distinct CDR3 sequences, with around a sixth of them counted one time only. The leading ten clones occupy 0.85% to 1.3% of the sample. Relative to germline, V is 0 bases shorter and J is 4 bases shorter, with 12 bases between their ends. Via the germline V gene, CDR1 is SGHTA and CDR2 FQGTGA. From its cysteine to its phenylalanine, the CDR3 spans 16 amino acids. CDR3 DNA is the only sequence kept; it has 48 bases, read in frame from the first base.

This clonotype has only a few counts. The antigen this receptor binds is unknown. No much larger clone is present one base from it, and per-base qualities are unavailable. This clonotype was sampled from a human donor who donated a stem cell graft to a child with acute myeloid leukemia. The material sequenced was PBMCs from the stem cell graft donor, taken from the stem cell graft. Recombination joined TRBV7-3 with TRBJ2-2; TRBD1 is perhaps the D gene, given 6 matching bases. The sequence in DNA is TGTGCCAGCAGCTTAACTTCAGGGGCCGGCACCGGGGAGCTGTTTTTT. It is translated as CASSLTSGAGTGELFF.